This T cell receptor delta chain was captured in a study of Vδ1+ human thymocytes. Study-level results: Thymic TRG and TRD repertoires appeared highly polyclonal, with Gaussian CDR3 length distributions.

Purity of the sorted Vdelta1+ thymocytes ranged from about 97% to 99.6%. From germline, CDR1 is GEAIGNYY and CDR2 EKD. The CDR3 has 22 residues. Losses at the gene ends were 3 bases for V and 2 bases for J; bases not matched to a gene: 25. Extracted RNA was reverse transcribed into cDNA. CDR3 amplicons came from multiplex PCR with pooled V-gene forward and constant-region reverse primers. TCRdb re-called the multiplex PCR reads using CATT. The profile shows roughly 55,000 delta-chain clones, more than 15% of them singletons. A few counts support this clone. The target antigen is unknown. Other nucleotide sequences in the sample specify the same CDR3.

Sequencing was carried out using Vdelta1+ gamma-delta thymocytes from the thymus. As for subset: FACS-sorted CD3+ TCRalphabeta- TCRVdelta1+ TCRVdelta2- thymocytes. The rearrangement joins TRDV2 to TRDJ1; 11 bases map to TRDD3. This sequence originates from a boy less than two years old who had congenital heart surgery. CDR3 amino acids: CACDPLPDVWGIHARSTDKLIF. In DNA, the CDR3 is TGTGCCTGTGACCCCCTGCCTGACGTCTGGGGGATACATGCCCGGTCGACCGATAAACTCATCTTT.